These 23 T cell receptor beta chains share one sample of origin, sequenced in a study of OX40 agonist ivuxolimab in advanced cancers. Library preparation was by the immunoSEQ multiplex PCR assay. The immuneACCESS repertoire file appears here via TCRdb, limited to in-frame rearrangements. These files lack a portion of the clones; in checked studies, under half of the deficit traces to unresolved V genes, and the cause of the others is not known. For this sample there are some 41,000 clones; roughly 93% appear just once. The ten largest clones capture around 19% of the sample. Source: CD4+ or CD8+ T cells sorted from blood, taken in a trial of the OX40 agonist ivuxolimab. These receptors were taken from an adult with an advanced solid tumor such as melanoma, head and neck, liver or kidney cancer.

The chain employs TRBV11-2 and TRBJ1-1, with a possible D match to TRBD1 (5 bases). This CDR3 has 14 residues. Germline V gene lookup returns CDR1 SGHAT and CDR2 FQNNGV. Trimming removed 6 bases from V and 4 bases from J, with 15 bases in between. CDR3: CASSFRAVITEAFF. The CDR3 DNA sequence: TGTGCCAGCAGTTTCAGGGCCGTCATCACTGAAGCTTTCTTT.

The V call is TRBV9, the J call TRBJ2-5, with D perhaps TRBD1 (5 bases). Trimming stripped 1 base from V and 2 bases from J, with 12 bases between. Germline CDR1 SGDLS, CDR2 YYNGEE. The CDR3 runs to 15 residues. DNA for the CDR3: TGTGCCAGCAGCGTATGGGGCAGCCCACAAGAGACCCAGTACTTC. Its protein is CASSVWGSPQETQYF. The full variable domain, rest sourced from reference TRBV9 and TRBJ2-5, is DSGVTQTPKHLITATGQRVTLRCSPRSGDLSVYWYQQSLDQGLQFLIQYYNGEERAKGNILERFSAQQFPDLHSELNLSSLELGDSALYFCASSVWGSPQETQYFGPGTRLLVL.

The rearrangement links TRBV7-9 to TRBJ2-1; 8 bases align to TRBD2. The germline CDR1 and CDR2 sequences are SEHNR and FQNEAQ (reference sequence). Trimming cost V 1 base and J 4 bases; bases outside gene matches: 9. The CDR3 runs 17 residues. The CDR3 loop is CASSLVMGLESYNEQFF. The CDR3 DNA reads as TGTGCCAGCAGCTTAGTAATGGGACTAGAGTCTTACAATGAGCAGTTCTTC. The full variable domain, with the rest looked up from reference TRBV7-9 and TRBJ2-1, is DTGVSQNPRHKITKRGQNVTFRCDPISEHNRLYWYRQTLGQGPEFLTYFQNEAQLEKSRLLSDRFSAERPKGSFSTLEIQRTEQGDSAMYLCASSLVMGLESYNEQFFGPGTRLTVL.

Turning to this clone: One end of the junction does not line up with germline, which may come from a read error. The CDR3 spells CASSPPPLETQYF. The CDR3 DNA reads as TGTGCTAGCAGCCCACCGCCCCTAGAGACCCAGTACTTC. The rearrangement joins TRBV7-7 to TRBJ2-5; D uncertain. Germline values: CDR1 SSHAT, CDR2 FNYEAQ (reference sequence). CDR3 length: 13 amino acids.

The V and J genes are TRBV28 and TRBJ2-7; D is possibly TRBD2 (6 bases). Trimming stripped 4 bases from V and 3 bases from J, with 10 bases between. The length of the CDR3 is 13 residues. The germline V gene has CDR1 MDHEN and CDR2 SYDVKM. CDR3 amino acids: CASSWEVRYEQYF. CDR3 nucleotide sequence: TGTGCCAGCAGTTGGGAGGTTCGCTACGAGCAGTACTTC.

As regards this clone: This CDR3 is also generated by other DNA sequences in the sample. The V and J genes are TRBV7-2 and TRBJ2-7, with 9 bases identical to TRBD1. Germline V gene lookup returns CDR1 SGHTA and CDR2 FQGNSA. Trimming took 1 base from V and 4 from J; bases not matched to a gene: 2. CDR3 length: 14 residues. Here the CDR3 reads CASSLDGTGYEQYF. CDR3 DNA: TGTGCCAGCAGCTTAGACGGGACAGGGTACGAGCAGTACTTC. The full variable domain, in which reference TRBV7-2 and TRBJ2-7 provide the parts outside the CDR3, is GAGVSQSPSNKVTEKGKDVELRCDPISGHTALYWYRQSLGQGLEFLIYFQGNSAPDKSGLPSDRFSAERTGGSVSTLTIQRTQQEDSAVYLCASSLDGTGYEQYFGPGTRLTVT.

This chain joins TRBV6-5 and TRBJ2-7; D ambiguous. CDR1 is MNHEY, CDR2 SVGAGI, per germline. This CDR3 region has 11 residues. V lost 5 bases and J lost 7, with 9 bases in between. CDR3 bases: TGTGCCAGCAGTAACACCGGGGAGCAGTACTTC. The encoded protein is CASSNTGEQYF.

The J gene is TRBJ2-1, the V gene TRBV4-1; 13 positions match TRBD2. V was pared by 3 bases and J by 5 bases, with 1 base of the junction left unmatched. The CDR3 is 15 residues long. The V gene's germline CDR1 is MGHRA and CDR2 YSYEKL. The DNA of the CDR3 is TGCGCCAGCAGCCAGGGGACTAGCGGGAACAATGAGCAGTTCTTC. It yields the protein CASSQGTSGNNEQFF.

This rearrangement joins TRBV11-2 to TRBJ1-2, with TRBD1 matching 8 bases. With 5 bases clipped from V and 4 bases from J, the junction kept 0 bases outside the gene matches. Germline CDR1 SGHAT, CDR2 FQNNGV. The CDR3 extends over 12 amino acids. The CDR3 loop is CASSGQGYGYTF. The CDR3 DNA sequence: TGTGCCAGCAGCGGACAGGGCTATGGCTACACCTTC.

The V call is TRBV7-6, the J call TRBJ2-2; no clear D. The V gene lost 2 bases and the J gene lost 7 bases, with 5 bases spanning the gap. CDR1 and CDR2 (germline): SGHVS, FNYEAQ. This CDR3 has 12 amino acids. CDR3: CASSLYRGELFF. CDR3 in DNA: TGTGCCAGCAGCTTATACCGCGGGGAGCTGTTTTTT.

This sequence joins TRBV28 and TRBJ2-1, with D unresolved. V lost 3 bases and J lost 0, with 9 bases in between. Germline loops: CDR1 MDHEN, CDR2 SYDVKM. This CDR3 region has 15 residues. The CDR3 DNA follows: TGTGCCAGCAGTTTGTCAATGAGCTCCTACAATGAGCAGTTCTTC. Encoded protein: CASSLSMSSYNEQFF. Full variable domain (remainder filled in from reference TRBV28 and TRBJ2-1): DVKVTQSSRYLVKRTGEKVFLECVQDMDHENMFWYRQDPGLGLRLIYFSYDVKMKEKGDIPEGYSVSREKKERFSLILESASTNQTSMYLCASSLSMSSYNEQFFGPGTRLTVL.

This clone turned up a few times. The V call is TRBV2, the J call TRBJ1-2; a weak D match, TRBD1 (6 bases). Trimming shortened V by 8 bases and J by 8 bases, and 12 bases separated the two germline ends. From germline, CDR1 is SNHLY and CDR2 FYNNEI. The CDR3 is 11 residues long. This chain's CDR3 is CASGRGTGYTF. The DNA of the CDR3 is TGTGCCAGCGGCAGGGGAACGGGCTACACCTTC. Looking up the rest from reference TRBV2 and TRBJ1-2 gives the full variable domain: EPEVTQTPSHQVTQMGQEVILRCVPISNHLYFYWYRQILGQKVEFLVSFYNNEISEKSEIFDDQFSVERPDGSNFTLKIRSTKLEDSAMYFCASGRGTGYTFGSGTRLTVV.

The chain links TRBV11-3 to TRBJ2-1; D could derive from TRBD1 or TRBD2 (5 bases each). Germline-derived CDR1 and CDR2 are SGHNT and YENEEA. With 5 bases removed from V and 1 base from J, the gap between germline ends came to 15 bases. This CDR3 contains 16 residues. The CDR3 region is CASSPRDGESYNEQFF. CDR3 DNA: TGTGCCAGCAGCCCAAGGGACGGGGAGTCCTACAATGAGCAGTTCTTC.

The rearrangement uses TRBV6-5 and TRBJ1-1; D is perhaps TRBD1 (5 bases). V lost 4 bases and J 7 bases, leaving 19 bases between the germline ends. Germline CDR1 reads MNHEY; CDR2 reads SVGAGI. CDR3 length equals 15 residues. The CDR3 coding sequence is TGTGCCAGCAGTTCAAATCCGGGACCTCAATTTGAAGCTTTCTTT. This codes for CASSSNPGPQFEAFF.

This rearrangement joins TRBV5-1 to TRBJ2-1, with D hard to call. Germline CDR1 and CDR2: SGHRS and YFSETQ. The CDR3 sequence is 11 residues long. Trimming removed 4 bases from V and 7 bases from J, with 6 bases in between. DNA for the CDR3: TGCGCCAGCAGCCTTACTAATGAGCAGTTCTTC. This sequence encodes CASSLTNEQFF.

This clone was detected once. The chain recombines TRBV9 with TRBJ2-2; no firm D call. V was cut by 0 bases and J by 8 bases, with 11 bases left in between. This CDR3 contains 14 residues. Germline CDR1 SGDLS, CDR2 YYNGEE. Here the CDR3 DNA reads TGTGCCAGCAGCGTAGTCGATAACCTAGGGGAGCTGTTTTTT. Protein sequence: CASSVVDNLGELFF.

The chain couples TRBV2 to TRBJ1-2; a possible D gene is TRBD1 (5 bases). From germline, CDR1 is SNHLY and CDR2 FYNNEI. The germline V and J ends were trimmed by 11 bases and 3 bases, with 19 bases remaining between them. The CDR3 consists of 14 residues. CDR3 in DNA: TGTGCCGGGGGACGAGGGCAGATCCACTATGGCTACACCTTC. This translates into CAGGRGQIHYGYTF.

The chain recombines TRBV14 with TRBJ2-2; a weak D match, TRBD1 (5 bases). Trimming stripped 3 bases from V and 4 bases from J, with 9 bases between. The CDR3 loop spans 14 amino acids. Germline CDR1 and CDR2: SGHDN and FVKESK. CDR3 protein: CASSHIGVTGELFF. The DNA of the CDR3 is TGTGCCAGCAGCCATATAGGGGTCACCGGGGAGCTGTTTTTT.

This sequence joins TRBV7-8 and TRBJ2-7; TRBD1 agrees at 8 bases. The CDR3 has 14 amino acids. The germline CDR1 and CDR2 sequences are SGHVS and FQNEAQ. The V segment lost 2 bases and the J segment 3 bases; nucleotides outside the gene matches: 3. The chain's CDR3 is CASSLMGTGYEQYF. As DNA, the CDR3 is TGTGCCAGCAGCTTAATGGGGACAGGCTACGAGCAGTACTTC.

The V gene is TRBV6-5, the J gene TRBJ2-1; 9 nucleotides align to TRBD2. The CDR3 consists of 15 residues. Germline-derived CDR1 and CDR2 are MNHEY and SVGAGI. The J segment lost 5 bases and the V segment lost 2 bases, leaving 4 bases of the junction unmatched. CDR3 sequence (DNA): TGTGCCAGCAGTTACGGCGGGAGGGGCCACAATGAGCAGTTCTTC. Translating gives CASSYGGRGHNEQFF.

The rearrangement uses TRBV29-1 and TRBJ2-7; D unresolved. The CDR3 runs 12 residues. CDR1 is SQVTM and CDR2 is ANQGSEA in the germline V gene. Trimming took off 5 bases at V and 0 bases at J, with 8 bases between the two ends. The CDR3 sequence is CSVTHLSYEQYF. The DNA of the CDR3 is TGCAGCGTTACCCACCTCTCCTACGAGCAGTACTTC.

The chain has TRBV5-6 and TRBJ1-1; D ambiguous. V was cut by 2 bases and J by 1 base, with 3 bases left in between. CDR1 and CDR2 (germline): SGHDT, YYEEEE. There are 12 residues in the CDR3. This chain's CDR3 is CASSFGNTEAFF. CDR3 sequence (DNA): TGTGCCAGCAGCTTTGGGAACACTGAAGCTTTCTTT.

The sample holds a few counts of this clone. The V gene is TRBV9, the J gene TRBJ2-7; no firm D call. The CDR3 contains 13 residues. Trimming stripped 0 bases from V and 5 bases from J, with 9 bases between. Germline CDR1 SGDLS, CDR2 YYNGEE. The CDR3 sequence is CASSVAGWDEQYF. The CDR3 bases are TGTGCCAGCAGCGTAGCGGGTTGGGACGAGCAGTACTTC.